This T cell receptor beta chain was recorded in a study of cytomegalovirus exposure and HLA in healthy donors. Study findings and constraints: Published work reported that the classifier diagnosed cytomegalovirus status with high specificity and sensitivity. The authors later linked a missense DCLRE1C variant to TCR beta V- and J-gene trimming. In an earlier analysis, most TCR beta V segments were productive about 87% or about 30% of the time.

With regard to this clone: Its antigen is as yet unknown.

It was with 60 Vbeta and 13 Jbeta primers that the PCR ran. Here immunoSEQ multiplex PCR was the method, and the copy in TCRdb shows in-frame clones only, minus some. The sample includes around 200,000 clones, roughly 85% of them seen just once. Trimming pared 3 bases from V and 5 bases from J, leaving 7 bases between. The CDR3 sequence is 12 residues long. Germline V gene data show CDR1 as SEHNR and CDR2 as FQNEAQ (reference sequence). The sequenced sample was PBMCs. The V and J genes are TRBV7-9 and TRBJ2-5; D may be TRBD2 (5 bases). This receptor was identified in a male donor in good health and CMV-seronegative. DNA for the CDR3: TGTGCCAGCAGCTTGATAGCGGAGACCCAGTACTTC. Its protein product is CASSLIAETQYF.